These 16 T cell receptor beta chains were sequenced from one sample in a study of shared clonotypes between healthy human individuals. Method: immunoSEQ multiplex PCR; TCRdb's copy keeps in-frame clones and lacks some. This sample has more than 900,000 clones, with more than 75% found just once. Sample: memory CD4+ T cells from PBMCs. The subset was: CD45RA-negative fraction. All receptors come from a man between 18 and 29 years old in good health. Some clones in this sample may be carry-over from other donors' samples.

V is TRBV5-1 and J is TRBJ2-3; D possibly matches TRBD1 or TRBD2 (5 bases each). This CDR3 region has 15 residues. Trimming stripped 5 bases from V and 5 bases from J, with 18 bases between. Germline V lookup: CDR1 SGHRS, CDR2 YFSETQ. The CDR3 sequence is CASRTGTTDGDTQYF. CDR3 nucleotide sequence: TGCGCCAGCAGAACCGGGACGACCGACGGAGATACGCAGTATTTT.

The chain recombines TRBV5-4 with TRBJ2-5; maybe TRBD1 (6 bases). This CDR3 contains 16 residues. V was cut by 0 bases and J by 7 bases, with 19 bases left in between. In germline, CDR1 is SGHNT, CDR2 YYREEE (reference sequence). The CDR3 DNA follows: TGTGCCAGCAGCTTGGCGGGTGGGGGCCATTTTGGGACCCAGTACTTC. Amino acid sequence: CASSLAGGGHFGTQYF. The whole variable domain, remainder taken from reference TRBV5-4 and TRBJ2-5, is ETGVTQSPTHLIKTRGQQVTLRCSSQSGHNTVSWYQQALGQGPQFIFQYYREEENGRGNFPPRFSGLQFPNYSSELNVNALELDDSALYLCASSLAGGGHFGTQYFGPGTRLLVL.

This rearrangement joins TRBV23-1 to TRBJ2-7; D remains ambiguous. TRBV23-1 is labeled an ORF, and its function is uncertain. Trimming removed 2 bases at V and 3 bases at J, with 20 bases between. The CDR3 runs 17 residues. In nucleotides, the CDR3 is TGCGCCAGCAGTCAAAAGTGTCGCGATCCCCTATGCTACGAGCAGTACTTC. Encoded protein: CASSQKCRDPLCYEQYF.

J is TRBJ2-7 and V is TRBV20-1; D is undetermined. The CDR3 spans 11 residues. Germline values: CDR1 DFQATT, CDR2 SNEGSKA (reference sequence). Trimming shortened V by 4 bases and J by 3 bases, and 7 bases separated the two germline ends. The CDR3 sequence: CSAISNYEQYF. The CDR3, as DNA: TGCAGTGCTATCTCAAACTACGAGCAGTACTTC.

The J gene is TRBJ2-7, the V gene TRBV28; D tentatively reads TRBD1 or TRBD2 (6 bases each). Germline lookup yields CDR1 MDHEN and CDR2 SYDVKM. V was pared by 5 bases and J by 2 bases, with 16 bases between. This CDR3 is built from 15 residues. The CDR3 nucleotides are TGTGCCAGCAGTCCCCTTGAAGGGGGGACCTACGAGCAGTACTTC. Its protein is CASSPLEGGTYEQYF.

The rearrangement joins TRBV11-2 to TRBJ2-7; D uncertain. This CDR3 has 13 amino acids. CDR1 is SGHAT and CDR2 is FQNNGV in the germline V gene. V shed 4 bases and J shed 2 bases, with 9 bases lying between them. In DNA form, the CDR3 reads TGTGCCAGCAGCTCGGACGGTACCTACGAGCAGTACTTC. Translating gives CASSSDGTYEQYF.

The chain recombines TRBV11-2 with TRBJ2-7, with TRBD1 identical over 9 bases. Germline trimming cut 3 bases from V and 9 bases from J; bases unmatched to any gene: 12. The CDR3 length is 15 residues. In germline, CDR1 is SGHAT, CDR2 FQNNGV. The CDR3, as DNA: TGTGCCAGCAGCTTCCGACAGGGGGGGTCTCCTCGGCAGTACTTC. This codes for CASSFRQGGSPRQYF. The variable domain in full, completed from reference TRBV11-2 and TRBJ2-7, reads EAGVAQSPRYKIIEKRQSVAFWCNPISGHATLYWYQQILGQGPKLLIQFQNNGVVDDSQLPKDRFSAERLKGVDSTLKIQPAKLEDSAVYLCASSFRQGGSPRQYFGPGTRLTVT.

A few counts support this clone. The rearrangement links TRBV29-1 to TRBJ2-5; D tentatively fits TRBD1 or TRBD2 (5 bases each). With the DNA end fitting TRBJ2-7 better, the J assignment may be wrong. In germline, CDR1 is SQVTM, CDR2 ANQGSEA. The CDR3 totals 14 residues. This chain's CDR3 is CSVGRGEGSYEQYF. CDR3 nucleotides: TGCAGCGTTGGGCGAGGGGAAGGCTCCTACGAGCAGTACTTC.

This sequence joins TRBV7-3 and TRBJ2-3, with 7 bases fitting TRBD2. This CDR3 contains 13 residues. Germline CDR1 and CDR2: SGHTA and FQGTGA. After removal of 5 bases from V and 6 bases from J, the junction contained 5 bases not matched to a gene. CDR3 sequence: CASSRGTTDTQYF. CDR3 DNA sequence: TGTGCCAGCAGCCGCGGGACTACTGATACGCAGTATTTT.

The gene calls are TRBV28 and TRBJ1-2; 10 bases match TRBD1. The germline V gene encodes CDR1 MDHEN and CDR2 SYDVKM. The CDR3 is made up of 16 amino acids. After removal of 5 bases from V and 10 bases from J, the junction contained 16 bases not matched to a gene. In DNA, the CDR3 is TGTGCCAGCAGTAGGGACAGGGGCCGGATTACCCGTTACTACACCTTC. Amino acids: CASSRDRGRITRYYTF.

This clone has a count of ten or more. The V and J genes are TRBV12-5 and TRBJ1-1; TRBD1 agrees at 7 bases. The V segment lost 6 bases and the J segment 4 bases; nucleotides outside the gene matches: 5. CDR3 size: 13 residues. The germline V gene encodes CDR1 LGHNT and CDR2 FRNRAP. CDR3 amino acids: CASGTGTGTEAFF. The CDR3 DNA sequence: TGTGCTAGTGGGACAGGGACGGGCACTGAAGCTTTCTTT.

This clone was counted only a few times. The V call is TRBV11-1, the J call TRBJ1-1; D is unresolved. Trimming shortened V by 5 bases and J by 4 bases, and 11 bases separated the two germline ends. Germline CDR1 reads SGHAT; CDR2 reads FQDESV (reference sequence). This CDR3 comprises 13 residues. CDR3 in DNA: TGTGCCAGCAGCAAAAAAGGGTTCACTGAAGCTTTCTTT. Translating gives CASSKKGFTEAFF.

The V gene is TRBV10-1, the J gene TRBJ1-2; D ambiguous. Germline lookup yields CDR1 WNHNN and CDR2 SYGVQD (reference sequence). There are 11 residues in the CDR3. Between the trimmed V and J ends, which lost 11 bases and 4 bases, there was a span of 11 bases. This chain's CDR3 is CASRKTYGYTF. In DNA form, the CDR3 reads TGCGCCTCGCGAAAGACCTATGGCTACACCTTC.

The chain combines TRBV30 with TRBJ2-7; D perhaps matches TRBD1 (6 bases). V was pared by 7 bases and J by 0 bases, with 13 bases between. The V gene's germline CDR1 is GTSNPN and CDR2 SVGIG (reference sequence). This CDR3 has 13 amino acids. In nucleotides, the CDR3 is TGTGCCTCCTACGACAGGAGCTCCTACGAGCAGTACTTC. Protein product: CASYDRSSYEQYF. The complete variable domain, with remaining parts taken from reference TRBV30 and TRBJ2-7, reads SQTIHQWPATLVQPVGSPLSLECTVEGTSNPNLYWYRQAAGRGLQLLFYSVGIGQISSEVPQNLSASRPQDRQFILSSKKLLLSDSGFYLCASYDRSSYEQYFGPGTRLTVT.

This clone was counted a single time. This chain links TRBV5-6 with TRBJ1-2; tentatively, D is TRBD1 (5 bases). Between the trimmed V and J ends, which lost 0 bases and 5 bases, there was a span of 14 bases. The CDR3 runs 15 residues. Germline CDR1 SGHDT, CDR2 YYEEEE. CDR3 nucleotides: TGTGCCAGCAGCTTGGAAGGGACTGTGGGATATGGCTACACCTTC. Encoded protein: CASSLEGTVGYGYTF.

This sequence joins TRBV4-3 and TRBJ1-5, with unresolved D. This CDR3 is 13 amino acids long. The ends were cut back, 1 base at V and 6 bases at J, with 7 bases in the middle. The germline gives CDR1 LGHNA, CDR2 YSLEER. The CDR3, as DNA: TGCGCCAGCAGCCAAGTATCGGGTCAGCCCCAGCATTTT. It encodes CASSQVSGQPQHF.